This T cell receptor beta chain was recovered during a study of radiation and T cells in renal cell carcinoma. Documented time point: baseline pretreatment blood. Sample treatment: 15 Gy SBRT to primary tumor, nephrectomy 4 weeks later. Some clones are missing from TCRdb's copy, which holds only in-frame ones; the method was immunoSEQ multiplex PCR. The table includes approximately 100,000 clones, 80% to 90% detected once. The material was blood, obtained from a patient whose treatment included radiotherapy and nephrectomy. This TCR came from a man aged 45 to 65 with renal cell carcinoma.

The CDR3 sequence is CASTRAPREKLFF. CDR3 nucleotide sequence: TGTGCCAGCACGAGGGCCCCCAGAGAAAAACTGTTTTTT. The V and J genes are TRBV6-1 and TRBJ1-4, with no clear D. The CDR3 sequence is 13 residues long. The V end lost 7 bases, the J end lost 8 bases, and 14 bases lay between the germline ends. The germline gives CDR1 MNHNS, CDR2 SASEGT.